This T cell receptor beta chain was identified in a study of blood T cell repertoires in COVID-19. As for the study in general: Researchers got acute and convalescent COVID-19 samples from the United States, Italy and Spain. PBMCs, B-cell-depleted T cells, or T cells provided the cDNA or gDNA that made up the material.

The CDR3 runs to 17 residues. V lost 4 bases and J lost 4; bases outside the gene matches: 12. CDR1 is KGHSH, CDR2 LQKENI, per germline. While infection was still active, Seattle patients were enrolled and then followed longitudinally. Method: immunoSEQ multiplex PCR; TCRdb's copy keeps in-frame clones and lacks some. In the table there are 250,000 to 300,000 clones, 70% to 90% of which are singletons. The chain carries TRBV18 and TRBJ2-1; 8 bases agree with TRBD2. Material for sequencing was peripheral blood. This receptor was identified in a woman between 25 and 40 years old with COVID-19, enrolled during active disease. This CDR3 reads CASSLPGGSGKYNEQFF. The CDR3 DNA reads as TGTGCCAGCTCACTTCCCGGGGGTAGCGGGAAATACAATGAGCAGTTCTTC.